Listed here are 23 T cell receptor beta chains from one sample, sequenced in a study of shared clonotypes between healthy human individuals. The method was immunoSEQ multiplex PCR; TCRdb's version includes in-frame clones alone and lacks a portion of them. The data contain about 1 million clones, about four fifths of them singletons. Sequenced material: memory CD4+ T cells from PBMCs. Subset specified: CD45RA-negative fraction. These receptors were taken from a man aged 18 to 30 in good health. Some clones in this sample may be carry-over from other donors' samples.

J is TRBJ2-1 and V is TRBV9; perhaps TRBD2 as D (5 bases). The CDR3 extends over 17 amino acids. CDR1 and CDR2 from the germline V gene are SGDLS and YYNGEE. V was cut by 0 bases and J by 5 bases, with 18 bases left in between. CDR3 sequence reads: CASSVATGRGSNNEQFF. In nucleotides, the CDR3 is TGTGCCAGCAGCGTAGCTACTGGGCGAGGGAGCAACAATGAGCAGTTCTTC.

The chain combines TRBV5-1 with TRBJ2-5; D is unclear. V was cut by 0 bases and J by 5 bases, with 8 bases left in between. Germline V gives CDR1 SGHRS, CDR2 YFSETQ. This CDR3 region has 13 residues. CDR3: CASSLEAPETQYF. CDR3 in DNA: TGCGCCAGCAGCTTGGAGGCACCGGAGACCCAGTACTTC.

V and J are TRBV18 and TRBJ1-1; 7 bases are a match to TRBD1. The CDR3 is 13 amino acids. Per the germline V gene, CDR1 is KGHSH and CDR2 is LQKENI. The junction had 5 bases not matched to a gene; V was cut back by 7 bases and J by 3 bases. Written as DNA, the CDR3 is TGTGCCAGCTTATCCGACAGGGACACTGAAGCTTTCTTT. Protein: CASLSDRDTEAFF.

This clone was recorded many times. The rearrangement uses TRBV6-5 and TRBJ2-7, with a possible D match to TRBD1 (5 bases). CDR3 length equals 16 residues. V was pared by 4 bases and J by 4 bases, with 20 bases between. Germline CDR1 reads MNHEY; CDR2 reads SVGAGI. The CDR3, as DNA: TGTGCCAGCAGTTCAAAAATGATTGGGGCCCCTTACGAGCAGTACTTC. It codes for CASSSKMIGAPYEQYF.

The sample holds one count of this clone. The chain combines TRBV9 with TRBJ2-1; D call uncertain. The CDR3 runs to 17 residues. Germline V lookup: CDR1 SGDLS, CDR2 YYNGEE. V was pared by 3 bases and J by 2 bases, with 18 bases between. CDR3 region: CASSAPQKFPTYNEQFF. The CDR3 bases are TGTGCCAGCAGCGCCCCTCAGAAGTTTCCGACCTACAATGAGCAGTTCTTC.

In its sample, this clone was seen once. The chain employs TRBV18 and TRBJ1-4, with D unclear. V lost 1 base and J lost 8, with 14 bases in between. From germline, CDR1 is KGHSH and CDR2 LQKENI. CDR3 size: 15 residues. The CDR3 sequence: CASSPQGSPEEKLFF. CDR3 nucleotides: TGTGCCAGCTCACCACAAGGCAGTCCCGAGGAAAAACTGTTTTTT. The full variable domain, its missing parts supplied by reference TRBV18 and TRBJ1-4, is NAGVMQNPRHLVRRRGQEARLRCSPMKGHSHVYWYRQLPEEGLKFMVYLQKENIIDESGMPKERFSAEFPKEGPSILRIQQVVRGDSAAYFCASSPQGSPEEKLFFGSGTQLSVL.

The CDR3 loop is CASSPTLRQGAFF. As DNA, the CDR3 is TGTGCCAGCAGCCCCACCCTGAGACAGGGGGCTTTCTTT. The chain combines TRBV7-2 with TRBJ1-1, with 8 nucleotides matching TRBD1. The germline V gene encodes CDR1 SGHTA and CDR2 FQGNSA. The V and J ends lost 5 bases and 11 bases, in that order; junction bases with no gene match: 10. This CDR3 region has 13 residues.

The chain couples TRBV18 to TRBJ1-4; TRBD1 matches at 7 bases. V shed 3 bases and J 5 bases; nucleotides not matched to a gene: 18. In germline, CDR1 is KGHSH, CDR2 LQKENI. CDR3 length: 19 amino acids. In nucleotides, the CDR3 is TGTGCCAGCTCACCCACAACAGGGGCCGTGGGAATGGGAAATGAAAAACTGTTTTTT. It translates to CASSPTTGAVGMGNEKLFF.

Concerning this clone: A read error may explain this, as a much larger clone is one base away. At the DNA level, this CDR3 is encoded by other sequences in the same sample as well. CDR3 coding DNA: TGTGCCAGCAGTTCCAGCGGGAGAACAGATACGCAGTATTTT. It specifies CASSSSGRTDTQYF. The genes are TRBV6-5 and TRBJ2-3, with 8 bases identical to TRBD2. The junction had 3 bases not matched to a gene; V was cut back by 4 bases and J by 3 bases. The CDR3 is 14 residues long. The germline gives CDR1 MNHEY, CDR2 SVGAGI.

The chain links TRBV7-2 to TRBJ2-7; no clear D gene. The CDR3 contains 13 residues. Germline CDR1 is SGHTA and CDR2 is FQGNSA. V was clipped by 5 bases and J by 3 bases, with 11 bases between them. The CDR3 DNA reads as TGTGCCAGCAGCCGGACGGTTTACTACGAGCAGTACTTC. Residues: CASSRTVYYEQYF.

Of note for this clone: Other DNA sequences in this sample translate to the same CDR3. The chain recombines TRBV2 with TRBJ1-5; D is undetermined. The CDR3 has 13 residues. V was cut by 4 bases and J by 4 bases, with 8 bases left in between. Per germline, CDR1 SNHLY and CDR2 FYNNEI. CDR3 sequence (DNA): TGTGCCAGCAGTGGGGAGGGAAATCAGCCCCAGCATTTT. This translates into CASSGEGNQPQHF.

The chain combines TRBV5-1 with TRBJ1-2; TRBD1 might be the D (5 bases). V was trimmed by 0 bases and J by 1 base, leaving 10 bases between them. The CDR3 is 15 amino acids. CDR1 SGHRS and CDR2 YFSETQ come from the germline V gene. CDR3 in amino acids: CASSLAPTDNYGYTF. The CDR3 DNA is TGCGCCAGCAGCTTGGCCCCGACAGATAACTATGGCTACACCTTC.

Comment on this clone: Other DNA sequences in this sample translate to the same CDR3. The rearrangement links TRBV7-3 to TRBJ2-7, with unresolved D. The CDR3 loop spans 13 amino acids. V was cut by 1 base and J by 1 base, with 5 bases left in between. CDR1 is SGHTA, CDR2 FQGTGA, per germline. The CDR3 protein is CASSLNPSYEQYF. The CDR3 nucleotides are TGTGCCAGCAGCTTAAATCCTTCCTACGAGCAGTACTTC. Full variable domain (missing parts from reference TRBV7-3 and TRBJ2-7): GAGVSQTPSNKVTEKGKYVELRCDPISGHTALYWYRQSLGQGPEFLIYFQGTGAADDSGLPNDRFFAVRPEGSVSTLKIQRTERGDSAVYLCASSLNPSYEQYFGPGTRLTVT.

This clone was seen a single time. The same CDR3 arises from other DNA sequences in this sample as well. The gene calls are TRBV6-1 and TRBJ2-5; D is unresolved. V lost 2 bases and J lost 7, with 5 bases in between. This CDR3 is 11 amino acids long. The germline V gene has CDR1 MNHNS and CDR2 SASEGT. In DNA form, the CDR3 reads TGTGCCAGCAGTGAATTGAGGACCCAGTACTTC. This encodes CASSELRTQYF.

The genes are TRBV27 and TRBJ1-1; D is possibly TRBD1 (6 bases). Germline-derived CDR1 and CDR2 are MNHEY and SMNVEV (reference sequence). This CDR3 is built from 15 residues. V lost 6 bases and J 5 bases, leaving 19 bases between the germline ends. The CDR3 sequence: CASSPLPTGRTEAFF. In DNA form, the CDR3 reads TGTGCCAGCAGCCCCCTCCCCACAGGGCGAACTGAAGCTTTCTTT.

This chain uses TRBV7-7 with TRBJ2-3; TRBD1 matches at 8 bases. Trimming removed 5 bases from V and 1 base from J; junction bases left unmatched: 2. The CDR3 length is 14 residues. Looked up from germline, CDR1 is SSHAT and CDR2 is FNYEAQ (reference sequence). The chain's CDR3 is CASSLDRGTDTQYF. In nucleotides, the CDR3 is TGTGCCAGCAGCCTGGACAGGGGCACAGATACGCAGTATTTT.

V usage is TRBV7-2 and J usage is TRBJ2-7, with D possibly being TRBD2 (5 bases). In germline, CDR1 is SGHTA, CDR2 FQGNSA. The CDR3 has 13 amino acids. The V and J ends lost 3 bases and 3 bases respectively, with 9 bases between them. CDR3 loop: CASSFVGVYEQYF. The CDR3 bases are TGTGCCAGCAGCTTTGTGGGAGTCTACGAGCAGTACTTC.

The chain links TRBV2 to TRBJ2-7, with TRBD2 identical over 7 bases. Trimming cost V 3 bases and J 7 bases; bases outside gene matches: 12. The CDR3 spans 15 residues. Germline CDR1 SNHLY, CDR2 FYNNEI. The CDR3 DNA follows: TGTGCCAGCAGTGATGCGGGAGTCCTTTCTAGAGAGCAGTACTTC. This sequence encodes CASSDAGVLSREQYF.

The gene calls are TRBV28 and TRBJ2-3; 7 bases map to TRBD1. The CDR3 loop spans 15 amino acids. The trim removed 1 base at V and 1 base at J, leaving 2 bases unmatched. Germline lookup yields CDR1 MDHEN and CDR2 SYDVKM. The CDR3 spells CASSLSQGGTDTQYF. As DNA, the CDR3 is TGTGCCAGCAGTTTATCGCAGGGGGGCACAGATACGCAGTATTTT.

Turning to this clone: This sample includes further DNA sequences coding for the same CDR3. The genes are TRBV5-1 and TRBJ1-1; 7 positions agree with TRBD1. The CDR3 sequence is 15 residues long. In germline, CDR1 is SGHRS, CDR2 YFSETQ. V was clipped by 4 bases and J by 2 bases; unmatched bases: 8. The CDR3 nucleotides are TGCGCCAGCAGCCTAAGGACAGGACCCAACACTGAAGCTTTCTTT. The encoded protein is CASSLRTGPNTEAFF.

The V gene is TRBV2, the J gene TRBJ1-6; a possible D gene is TRBD1 (5 bases). The CDR3 length is 13 residues. Trimming took 8 bases from V and 4 from J, leaving 9 bases between them. CDR1 and CDR2 (germline): SNHLY, FYNNEI. CDR3 sequence reads: CASGTDYNSPLHF. The CDR3 coding sequence is TGTGCCAGCGGGACCGATTATAATTCACCCCTCCACTTT.

Concerning this clone itself: The same CDR3 also results from other DNA sequences found in this sample. The genes are TRBV7-6 and TRBJ2-3, with TRBD2 matching over 10 bases. The CDR3 has 18 residues. Germline-derived CDR1 and CDR2 are SGHVS and FNYEAQ. The V gene end was trimmed by 6 bases and the J gene end by 0 bases; junction bases not matched to a gene: 12. The CDR3 nucleotides are TGTGCCAGCAGGTCCTTAGCGGGAGGCCGGCCAAGCACAGATACGCAGTATTTT. Translation: CASRSLAGGRPSTDTQYF.

The V and J genes are TRBV6-1 and TRBJ1-5; D remains unclear. This CDR3 spans 13 amino acids. Trimming shortened V by 2 bases and J by 9 bases, and 11 bases separated the two germline ends. The V gene's germline CDR1 is MNHNS and CDR2 SASEGT. CDR3 loop: CASSERAHRPQHF. DNA for the CDR3: TGTGCCAGCAGTGAAAGGGCCCACCGGCCCCAGCATTTT.